This T cell receptor beta chain emerged from a study of technical replicates of blood from several donors. Profiling relied on immunoSEQ multiplex PCR, and the TCRdb table lists in-frame clones only, not all of them. The sample has tens of thousands of clones, about 96% seen once. The CDR3 sequence is 14 residues long. Germline V gene lookup returns CDR1 MNHEY and CDR2 SMNVEV (reference sequence). The trim removed 0 bases at V and 4 bases at J, leaving 2 bases unmatched. The clonotype originates from a human donor in good health. The chain carries TRBV27 and TRBJ1-2; 7 bases align to TRBD1. Sample: T cells isolated from PBMCs. The CDR3 here is CASSLSTGPYGYTF. The CDR3 bases are TGTGCCAGCAGTTTATCGACAGGGCCCTATGGCTACACCTTC.